Presented here are 3 T cell receptor beta chains from one specimen sequenced in a study of blood T cell repertoires in COVID-19. The method was immunoSEQ multiplex PCR; TCRdb's version includes in-frame clones alone and lacks a portion of them. The sample lists tens of thousands of clones; roughly 88% were seen once. Sequences were obtained from peripheral blood. The receptors come from a man older than 75 with active or convalescent COVID-19.

The rearrangement links TRBV3-1 (or the pseudogene TRBV3-2) to TRBJ1-3; the D gene is possibly TRBD1 (5 bases). Per germline, CDR1 LGHDT and CDR2 YNNKEL (reference sequence). The CDR3 runs to 20 residues. V lost 4 bases and J 0 bases, leaving 25 bases between the germline ends. In DNA form, the CDR3 reads TGTGCCAGCAGCCCGGGTCCGAGAGTGAAAGGGACTCTCTCTGGAAACACCATATATTTT. Residues: CASSPGPRVKGTLSGNTIYF.

In its sample, this clone was seen once. An end of the junction differs from the germline gene, which may be a read error. This sequence joins TRBV5-4 and TRBJ1-2; 7 nucleotides agree with TRBD1. The CDR3 consists of 16 residues. Germline CDR1 reads SGHNT; CDR2 reads YYREEE (reference sequence). The CDR3 loop is CASSLGSGTAPLVSRF. The CDR3 DNA sequence: TGTGCCAGCAGCTTGGGGTCCGGGACAGCCCCTTTAGTCAGCCGTTTC.

V gene TRBV9 combines with J gene TRBJ1-3, with 11 bases identical to TRBD1. The CDR3 loop spans 19 amino acids. V lost 1 base, J lost 0 bases, and 9 bases stayed unmatched. Germline V lookup: CDR1 SGDLS, CDR2 YYNGEE. CDR3 residues: CASSVTAGTGGFSGNTIYF. The CDR3 bases are TGTGCCAGCAGCGTAACGGCCGGGACAGGGGGATTCTCTGGAAACACCATATATTTT.